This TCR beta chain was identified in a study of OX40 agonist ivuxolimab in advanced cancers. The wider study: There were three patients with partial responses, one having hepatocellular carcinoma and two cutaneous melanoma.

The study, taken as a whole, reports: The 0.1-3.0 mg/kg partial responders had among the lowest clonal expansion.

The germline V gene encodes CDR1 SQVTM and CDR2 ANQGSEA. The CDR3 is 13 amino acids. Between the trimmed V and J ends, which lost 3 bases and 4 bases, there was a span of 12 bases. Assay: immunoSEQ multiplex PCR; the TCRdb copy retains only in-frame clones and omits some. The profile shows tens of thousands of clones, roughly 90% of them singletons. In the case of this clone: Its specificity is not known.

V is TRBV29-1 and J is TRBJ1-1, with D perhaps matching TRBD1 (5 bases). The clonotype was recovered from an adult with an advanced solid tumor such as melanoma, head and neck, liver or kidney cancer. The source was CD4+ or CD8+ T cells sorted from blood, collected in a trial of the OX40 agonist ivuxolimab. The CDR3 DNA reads TGCAGCGTTGACGGCAGGGTGGGCACTGAAGCTTTCTTT. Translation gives CSVDGRVGTEAFF.